Detailed here is one T cell receptor beta chain. This record belongs to a study of blood T cell repertoires in COVID-19. Study-wide context: Acute-phase and convalescent COVID-19 samples originated in the United States, Italy and Spain. Sources were T cells, B-cell-depleted T cells, or PBMCs; the material itself was cDNA or gDNA.

The CDR3 spans 12 residues. With 4 bases clipped from V and 9 bases from J, the junction kept 2 bases outside the gene matches. Germline CDR1 is SGHAT and CDR2 is FQNNGV. As originally analysed: Estimation of nucleated cell counts relied on the amplification of reference gene primers. Measured with immunoSEQ multiplex PCR; TCRdb has only the in-frame clones, and not every one. V, J and clone size reflect that table, while D and trimming were determined from the DNA. In the table there are some 15,000 clones, more than 70% of which are singletons. Sequenced input: peripheral blood. The V and J genes are TRBV11-2 and TRBJ2-1; 8 positions agree with TRBD2. The source is a human donor in a cohort sampled during active COVID-19. CDR3 region: CASSSGGVEQFF. The CDR3 DNA reads as TGTGCCAGCAGCTCCGGGGGGGTTGAGCAGTTCTTC.